Below, 5 T cell receptor beta chains from the same sample are listed, as sequenced in a study of blood T cell repertoires in COVID-19. Clones were sequenced by immunoSEQ multiplex PCR, and TCRdb holds only the in-frame ones, with some missing. The table has under 75,000 clones, 65% to 90% seen once. Sequences were obtained from peripheral blood. These receptors all stem from a woman older than 75 with active or convalescent COVID-19.

This clone was detected once. The chain's CDR3 is CASSLGASGVGENTEAFF. The CDR3 bases are TGTGCCAGCAGCTTAGGGGCCTCGGGTGTAGGGGAGAACACTGAAGCTTTCTTT. This chain links TRBV7-9 with TRBJ1-1; perhaps TRBD1 as D (5 bases). The V end lost 1 base, the J end lost 1 base, and 19 bases lay between the germline ends. Germline V CDR1 and CDR2: SEHNR, FQNEAQ (reference sequence). This CDR3 spans 18 amino acids.

V is TRBV28 and J is TRBJ1-5, with 9 bases fitting TRBD1. Germline V gives CDR1 MDHEN, CDR2 SYDVKM. Trimming cost V 11 bases and J 6 bases; bases outside gene matches: 14. This CDR3 has 15 residues. The CDR3 loop is CAGGQGEGGGQPQHF. The CDR3 bases are TGTGCCGGGGGACAGGGAGAGGGGGGCGGTCAGCCCCAGCATTTT.

The V gene is TRBV6-2 or TRBV6-3, the J gene TRBJ2-7; 7 nucleotides agree with TRBD2. V trimming: 5 bases; J trimming: 7 bases; junction bases outside the gene matches: 5. The germline V gene has CDR1 MNHEY and CDR2 SVGEGT. This CDR3 has 12 amino acids. CDR3 sequence reads: CASSRAGGEQYF. As DNA, the CDR3 is TGTGCCAGCAGTCGGGCCGGGGGGGAGCAGTACTTC.

This clone was seen more than once but under ten times. The J gene is TRBJ1-1, the V gene TRBV9; tentative D call: TRBD1 (6 bases). The germline V gene has CDR1 SGDLS and CDR2 YYNGEE. The CDR3 is 14 residues long. V shed 5 bases and J shed 1 base, with 12 bases lying between them. The DNA for the CDR3 is TGTGCCAGCAGTCAGGGGATCGAGAACACTGAAGCTTTCTTT. It translates to CASSQGIENTEAFF. Full variable domain (outside the CDR3, taken from reference TRBV9 and TRBJ1-1): DSGVTQTPKHLITATGQRVTLRCSPRSGDLSVYWYQQSLDQGLQFLIQYYNGEERAKGNILERFSAQQFPDLHSELNLSSLELGDSALYFCASSQGIENTEAFFGQGTRLTVV.

This chain uses TRBV19 with TRBJ1-2, with D hard to call. The CDR3 loop spans 12 amino acids. CDR1 is LNHDA and CDR2 is SQIVND in the germline V gene (reference sequence). With 5 bases removed from V and 7 bases from J, the gap between germline ends came to 11 bases. The CDR3 sequence: CASSPFGTGYTF. In DNA, the CDR3 is TGTGCCAGTAGTCCCTTCGGTACTGGCTACACCTTC. Looking up the rest from reference TRBV19 and TRBJ1-2 gives the full variable domain: DGGITQSPKYLFRKEGQNVTLSCEQNLNHDAMYWYRQDPGQGLRLIYYSQIVNDFQKGDIAEGYSVSREKKESFPLTVTSAQKNPTAFYLCASSPFGTGYTFGSGTRLTVV.